Presented here are 17 T cell receptor beta chains from one specimen sequenced in a study of T cell repertoires in cytomegalovirus infection. TCRdb independently ran MiXCR on the reads; one entry per CDR3 protein. The table shows hundreds of thousands of distinct CDR3 sequences, with under 40% occurring only once. The sample consisted of PBMCs. These TCRs come from a human donor in good health (CMV status not recorded). Some clones in this sample may be carry-over from other donors' samples.

Of note for this clonotype: The junction and the germline gene differ at one end; a read error may be behind it. The chain carries TRBV19 and TRBJ1-1; TRBD1 is a possible D gene (5 bases). CDR3 size: 14 residues. The germline CDR1 and CDR2 sequences are LNHDA and SQIVND (reference sequence). The CDR3: CASTVGGPYTEALF. CDR3 sequence (DNA): TGTGCCAGTACCGTCGGGGGACCCTACACTGAAGCTTTATTT.

The CDR3 DNA sequence: TGTGCCAGCAGCTTAGCGCTTCGTATAGGGGGTGGCCTCGGCGCTGAAGCTTTCTTT. This encodes CASSLALRIGGGLGAEAFF. V usage is TRBV7-6 and J usage is TRBJ1-1; TRBD1 is a possible D gene (6 bases). This CDR3 comprises 19 residues. V was shortened by 0 bases and J by 6 bases, with 26 bases between the two germline ends. Germline V gene sequence: CDR1 SGHVS, CDR2 FNYEAQ.

V gene TRBV19 combines with J gene TRBJ1-2; D is perhaps TRBD1 (5 bases). V lost 4 bases to trimming and J lost 3 bases, with 12 bases between them. CDR1 is LNHDA and CDR2 is SQIVND in the germline V gene (reference sequence). The CDR3 spans 14 residues. CDR3 region: CASSTPRDYYGYTF. CDR3 coding DNA: TGTGCCAGTAGTACTCCCAGGGATTACTATGGCTACACCTTC.

This clonotype was counted many times. The chain combines TRBV7-2 with TRBJ1-2; D remains unclear. Germline V lookup: CDR1 SGHTA, CDR2 FQGNSA. Trimming removed 6 bases from V and 4 bases from J, with 12 bases in between. This CDR3 is built from 13 residues. The CDR3 coding sequence is TGTGCCAGCAGTTTGAAGGGCGGCTATGGCTACACCTTC. Protein product: CASSLKGGYGYTF.

This clonotype occurred a few times. The J gene is TRBJ1-1, the V gene TRBV12-3 or TRBV12-4; D gene ambiguous. The CDR3 consists of 14 residues. The V end was cut by 5 bases, the J end by 0 bases, with 10 bases between. CDR3 nucleotides: TGTGCCAGCAGTCAACAGAGAATGAACACTGAAGCTTTCTTT. Amino acid sequence: CASSQQRMNTEAFF.

Many counts were recorded for this clonotype. V usage is TRBV12-3 or TRBV12-4 and J usage is TRBJ2-3, with D perhaps TRBD1 (6 bases). V was pared by 9 bases and J by 6 bases, with 19 bases between. The CDR3 covers 14 residues. The CDR3 protein is CASSGDVDLDTQYF. CDR3 in DNA: TGTGCCAGTTCAGGGGACGTCGATTTGGATACGCAGTATTTT.

V and J are TRBV28 and TRBJ2-4; possibly TRBD2 for D (5 bases). Trimming cost V 8 bases and J 0 bases, with 8 bases left between them. Germline CDR1 reads MDHEN; CDR2 reads SYDVKM. This CDR3 region has 13 residues. CDR3 region: CASLDLAKNIQYF. The CDR3 region has the DNA TGTGCCAGCCTGGACTTAGCCAAAAACATTCAGTACTTC.

The chain is built from TRBV28 and TRBJ1-1, with 9 bases identical to TRBD1. The CDR3 is 16 residues long. Germline lookup yields CDR1 MDHEN and CDR2 SYDVKM. The V gene end was trimmed by 4 bases and the J gene end by 1 base; junction bases not matched to a gene: 7. The CDR3 DNA reads as TGTGCCAGCAGTTCCAACAGGGGGCGAAGGAACACTGAAGCTTTCTTT. It encodes CASSSNRGRRNTEAFF.

This sequence joins TRBV2 and TRBJ2-7; D gene uncertain. The germline gives CDR1 SNHLY, CDR2 FYNNEI. Trimming stripped 6 bases from V and 2 bases from J, with 17 bases between. CDR3 length: 15 amino acids. The CDR3, as DNA: TGTGCCAGCAGACACGAGGAATCCGGTCCCTACGAGCAGTACTTC. This codes for CASRHEESGPYEQYF. Complete variable domain (other parts from reference TRBV2 and TRBJ2-7): EPEVTQTPSHQVTQMGQEVILRCVPISNHLYFYWYRQILGQKVEFLVSFYNNEISEKSEIFDDQFSVERPDGSNFTLKIRSTKLEDSAMYFCASRHEESGPYEQYFGPGTRLTVT.

This clonotype was found once. CDR3 DNA: TGTGCCACCAGCAGAGTTAAAATGGATGGCTACACCTTC. It encodes CATSRVKMDGYTF. This chain uses TRBV15 with TRBJ1-2; D call uncertain. V lost 1 base, J lost 6 bases, and 9 bases lay in between. The CDR3 is made up of 13 amino acids. CDR1 is LNHNV, CDR2 YYDKDF, per germline (reference sequence).

This chain connects TRBV23-1 to TRBJ1-5; 7 nucleotides line up with TRBD1. TRBV23-1 has ORF status, its function being uncertain. With 0 bases clipped from V and 4 bases from J, the junction kept 3 bases outside the gene matches. CDR3 length equals 15 residues. CDR3 region: CASSQSRQGNQPQHF. As DNA, the CDR3 is TGCGCCAGCAGTCAATCGAGACAGGGTAATCAGCCCCAGCATTTT.

The chain couples TRBV2 to TRBJ2-7; 7 nucleotides line up with TRBD2. The CDR3 has 13 residues. The trim removed 3 bases at V and 2 bases at J, leaving 1 base unmatched. Germline CDR1 SNHLY, CDR2 FYNNEI. The CDR3 spells CASSDGRTYEQYF. CDR3 in DNA: TGTGCCAGCAGTGACGGGAGGACCTACGAGCAGTACTTC.

This chain uses TRBV28 with TRBJ2-5; TRBD2 matches at 13 bases. The V and J ends lost 6 bases and 1 base, in that order; junction bases with no gene match: 5. The CDR3 is 16 residues long. Germline lookup yields CDR1 MDHEN and CDR2 SYDVKM. DNA of the CDR3: TGTGCCAGCAGAGTCGGGACTAGCGGGGTCCAAGAGACCCAGTACTTC. Amino acid sequence: CASRVGTSGVQETQYF. Full variable domain (outside the CDR3, taken from reference TRBV28 and TRBJ2-5): DVKVTQSSRYLVKRTGEKVFLECVQDMDHENMFWYRQDPGLGLRLIYFSYDVKMKEKGDIPEGYSVSREKKERFSLILESASTNQTSMYLCASRVGTSGVQETQYFGPGTRLLVL.

The J gene is TRBJ2-5, the V gene TRBV28; 7 bases line up with TRBD1. V was clipped by 4 bases and J by 5 bases; unmatched bases: 10. The CDR3 runs 15 residues. From germline, CDR1 is MDHEN and CDR2 SYDVKM. CDR3: CASSSSTGSLETQYF. The CDR3 DNA sequence: TGTGCCAGCAGTTCCTCGACAGGGTCTTTGGAGACCCAGTACTTC.

The rearrangement uses TRBV28 and TRBJ2-7; no reliable D call. Germline values: CDR1 MDHEN, CDR2 SYDVKM. This CDR3 has 12 residues. V was pared by 5 bases and J by 6 bases, with 11 bases between. The CDR3 DNA is TGTGCCAGCAGTGTCCCCTATTCCGAGCAGTACTTC. This translates into CASSVPYSEQYF.

Many counts were recorded for this clonotype. V usage is TRBV12-3 or TRBV12-4 and J usage is TRBJ1-5; unclear D gene. Trimming cost V 3 bases and J 9 bases, with 12 bases left between them. The CDR3 extends over 13 amino acids. The CDR3 loop reads CASSFAELLPQHF. In DNA form, the CDR3 reads TGTGCCAGCAGTTTTGCAGAGCTTCTGCCCCAGCATTTT.

The genes are TRBV4-1 and TRBJ2-7; 10 positions agree with TRBD1. In germline, CDR1 is MGHRA, CDR2 YSYEKL. This CDR3 region has 16 residues. Trimming took 1 base from V and 4 from J; bases not matched to a gene: 7. CDR3 region: CASSQAGTGVSYEQYF. The CDR3 DNA follows: TGCGCCAGCAGCCAAGCCGGGACAGGGGTCTCGTACGAGCAGTACTTC.